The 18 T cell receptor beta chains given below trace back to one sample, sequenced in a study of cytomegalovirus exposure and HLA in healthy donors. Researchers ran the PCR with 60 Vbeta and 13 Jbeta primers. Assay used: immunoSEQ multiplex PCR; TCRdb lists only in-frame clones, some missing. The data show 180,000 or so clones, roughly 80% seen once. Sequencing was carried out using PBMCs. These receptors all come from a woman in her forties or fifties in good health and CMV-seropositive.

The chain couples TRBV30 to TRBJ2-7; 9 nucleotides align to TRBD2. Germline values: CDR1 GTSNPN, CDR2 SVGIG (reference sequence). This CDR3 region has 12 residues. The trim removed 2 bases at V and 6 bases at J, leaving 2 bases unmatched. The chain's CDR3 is CAWSTTSGEQYF. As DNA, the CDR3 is TGTGCCTGGAGTACGACTAGCGGCGAGCAGTACTTC.

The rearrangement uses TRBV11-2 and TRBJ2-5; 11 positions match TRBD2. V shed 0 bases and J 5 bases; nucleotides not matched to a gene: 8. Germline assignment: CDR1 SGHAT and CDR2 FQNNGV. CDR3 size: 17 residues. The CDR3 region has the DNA TGTGCCAGCAGCTTAGATATAGCGGGAGGGGTGTGGGAGACCCAGTACTTC. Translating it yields CASSLDIAGGVWETQYF.

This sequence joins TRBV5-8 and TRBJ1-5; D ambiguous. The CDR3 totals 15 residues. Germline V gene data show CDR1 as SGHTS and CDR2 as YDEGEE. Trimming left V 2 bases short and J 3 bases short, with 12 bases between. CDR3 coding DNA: TGTGCCAGCAGCTTCTCCTCCGGGTACAATCAGCCCCAGCATTTT. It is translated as CASSFSSGYNQPQHF.

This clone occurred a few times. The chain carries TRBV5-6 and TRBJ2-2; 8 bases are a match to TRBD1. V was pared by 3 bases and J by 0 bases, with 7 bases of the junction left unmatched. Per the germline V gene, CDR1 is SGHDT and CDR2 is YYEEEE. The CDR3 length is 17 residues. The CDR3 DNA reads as TGTGCCAGCAGCTCATCCTACAGGGGGTCGAACACCGGGGAGCTGTTTTTT. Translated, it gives CASSSSYRGSNTGELFF.

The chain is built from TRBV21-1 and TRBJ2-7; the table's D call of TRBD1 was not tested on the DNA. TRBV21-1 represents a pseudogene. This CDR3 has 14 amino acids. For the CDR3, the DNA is TGTGCCAGCAAGTTAAGGGGCCATAGGGACGAGCAGTACTTC. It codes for CASKLRGHRDEQYF.

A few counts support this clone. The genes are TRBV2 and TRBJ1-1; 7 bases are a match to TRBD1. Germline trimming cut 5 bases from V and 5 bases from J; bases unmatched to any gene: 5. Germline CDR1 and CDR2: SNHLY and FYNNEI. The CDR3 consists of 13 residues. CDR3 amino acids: CASSKQGRTEAFF. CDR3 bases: TGTGCCAGCAGTAAACAGGGGCGTACTGAAGCTTTCTTT.

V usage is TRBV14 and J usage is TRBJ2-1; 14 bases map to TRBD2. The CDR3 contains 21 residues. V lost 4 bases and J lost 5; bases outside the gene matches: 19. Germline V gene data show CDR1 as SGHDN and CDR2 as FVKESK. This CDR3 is CASSPTTGTSGSYGFDNEQFF. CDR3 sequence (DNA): TGTGCCAGCAGCCCAACTACCGGGACTAGCGGGAGTTATGGGTTTGACAATGAGCAGTTCTTC.

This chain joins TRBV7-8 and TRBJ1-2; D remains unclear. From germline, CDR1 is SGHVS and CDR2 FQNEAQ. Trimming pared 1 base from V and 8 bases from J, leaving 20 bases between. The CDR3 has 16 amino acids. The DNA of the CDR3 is TGTGCCAGCAGCTTAGGATTGAGCTCCCCTCCTCGGGGCTACACCTTC. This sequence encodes CASSLGLSSPPRGYTF. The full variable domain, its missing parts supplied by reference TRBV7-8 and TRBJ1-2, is GAGVSQSPRYKVAKRGQDVALRCDPISGHVSLFWYQQALGQGPEFLTYFQNEAQLDKSGLPSDRFFAERPEGSVSTLKIQRTQQEDSAVYLCASSLGLSSPPRGYTFGSGTRLTVV.

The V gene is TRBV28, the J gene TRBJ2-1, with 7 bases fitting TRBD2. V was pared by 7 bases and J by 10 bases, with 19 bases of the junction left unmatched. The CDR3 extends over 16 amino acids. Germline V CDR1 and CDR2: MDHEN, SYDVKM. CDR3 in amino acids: CASTPQAPAGPGEQFF. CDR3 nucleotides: TGTGCCAGCACCCCACAGGCCCCAGCGGGGCCCGGGGAGCAGTTCTTC.

The CDR3 nucleotides read TGTGCCAGCAGCTTTTATGAGAGCACAGATACGCAGTATTTT. Encoded protein: CASSFYESTDTQYF. V and J are TRBV7-9 and TRBJ2-3; no definite D call. The CDR3 runs 14 residues. CDR1 SEHNR and CDR2 FQNEAQ come from the germline V gene (reference sequence). Trimming left V 3 bases short and J 0 bases short, with 7 bases between.

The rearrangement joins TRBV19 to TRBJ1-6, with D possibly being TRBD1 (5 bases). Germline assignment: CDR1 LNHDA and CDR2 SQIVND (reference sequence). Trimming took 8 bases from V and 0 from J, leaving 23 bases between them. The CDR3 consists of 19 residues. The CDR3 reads CASASPSGAASSYNSPLHF. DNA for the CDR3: TGTGCCAGTGCATCACCGAGCGGGGCCGCCAGCTCCTATAATTCACCCCTCCACTTT.

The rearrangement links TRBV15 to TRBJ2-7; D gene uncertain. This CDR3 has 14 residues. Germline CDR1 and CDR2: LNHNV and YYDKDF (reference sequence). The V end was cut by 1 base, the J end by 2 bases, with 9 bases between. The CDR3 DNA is TGTGCCACCAGCAGAGTTGGAGTAACCTACGAGCAGTACTTC. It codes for CATSRVGVTYEQYF.

CDR3: CASSSRDSSSYNEQFF. CDR3 coding DNA: TGTGCCAGCAGTTCCAGGGACAGTTCGTCCTACAATGAGCAGTTCTTC. The chain couples TRBV6-5 to TRBJ2-1, with 7 bases matching TRBD1. Germline CDR1 reads MNHEY; CDR2 reads SVGAGI. V lost 4 bases to trimming and J lost 1 base; unmatched junction nucleotides: 7. CDR3 size: 16 residues.

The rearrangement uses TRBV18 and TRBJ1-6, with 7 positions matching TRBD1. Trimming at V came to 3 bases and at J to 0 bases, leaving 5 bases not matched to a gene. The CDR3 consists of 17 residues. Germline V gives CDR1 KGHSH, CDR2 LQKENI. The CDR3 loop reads CASSPRDSSSYNSPLHF. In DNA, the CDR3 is TGTGCCAGCTCACCGCGGGACAGCAGCTCCTATAATTCACCCCTCCACTTT. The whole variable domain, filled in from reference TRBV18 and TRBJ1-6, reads NAGVMQNPRHLVRRRGQEARLRCSPMKGHSHVYWYRQLPEEGLKFMVYLQKENIIDESGMPKERFSAEFPKEGPSILRIQQVVRGDSAAYFCASSPRDSSSYNSPLHFGNGTRLTVT.

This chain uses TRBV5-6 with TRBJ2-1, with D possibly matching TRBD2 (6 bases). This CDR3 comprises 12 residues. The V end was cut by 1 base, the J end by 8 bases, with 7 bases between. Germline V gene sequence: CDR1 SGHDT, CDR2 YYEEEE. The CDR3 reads CASSLWGDEQFF. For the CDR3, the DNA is TGTGCCAGCAGCTTGTGGGGGGATGAGCAGTTCTTC.

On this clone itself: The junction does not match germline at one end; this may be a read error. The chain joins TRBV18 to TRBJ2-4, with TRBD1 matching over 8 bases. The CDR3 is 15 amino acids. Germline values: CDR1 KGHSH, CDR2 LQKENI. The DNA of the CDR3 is TGTGCCAGCTCACCATGGGGACAGGTGAAAAACAGTCAGTACTTC. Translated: CASSPWGQVKNSQYF.

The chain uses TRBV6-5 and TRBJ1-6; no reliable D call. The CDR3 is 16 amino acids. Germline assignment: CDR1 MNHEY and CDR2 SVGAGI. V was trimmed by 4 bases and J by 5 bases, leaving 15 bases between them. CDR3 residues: CASSSSSWFDNSPLHF. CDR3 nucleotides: TGTGCCAGCAGTTCCTCCAGTTGGTTCGATAATTCACCCCTCCACTTT.

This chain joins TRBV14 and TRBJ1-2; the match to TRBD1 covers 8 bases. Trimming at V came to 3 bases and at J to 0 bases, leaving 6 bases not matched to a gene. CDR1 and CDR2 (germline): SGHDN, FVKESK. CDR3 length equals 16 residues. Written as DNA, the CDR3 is TGTGCCAGCAGCCATGGGACAGGCTTAGCTAACTATGGCTACACCTTC. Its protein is CASSHGTGLANYGYTF.